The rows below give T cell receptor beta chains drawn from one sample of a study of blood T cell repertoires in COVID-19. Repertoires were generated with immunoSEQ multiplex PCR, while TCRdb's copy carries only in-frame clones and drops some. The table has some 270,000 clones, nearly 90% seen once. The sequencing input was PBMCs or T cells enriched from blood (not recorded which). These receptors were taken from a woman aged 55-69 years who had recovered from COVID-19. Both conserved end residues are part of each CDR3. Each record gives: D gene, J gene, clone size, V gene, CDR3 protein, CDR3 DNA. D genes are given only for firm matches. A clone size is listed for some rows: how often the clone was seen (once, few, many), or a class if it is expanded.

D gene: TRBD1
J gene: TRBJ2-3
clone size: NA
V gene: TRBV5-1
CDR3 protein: CASSGGTGLDTQYF
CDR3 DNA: TGCGCCAGCAGCGGTGGGACAGGCCTAGATACGCAGTATTTT

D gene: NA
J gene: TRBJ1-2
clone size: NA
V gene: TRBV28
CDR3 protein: CASSTGLRGYTF
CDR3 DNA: TGTGCCAGCAGCACGGGACTCCGGGGCTACACCTTC

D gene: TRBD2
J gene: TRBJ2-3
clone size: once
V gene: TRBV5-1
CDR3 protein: CASSLGLAGTDTQYF
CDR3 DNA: TGCGCCAGCAGCTTAGGACTAGCTGGGACAGATACGCAGTATTTT

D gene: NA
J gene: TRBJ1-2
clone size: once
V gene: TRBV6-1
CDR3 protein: CASSEAGGGGYGYTF
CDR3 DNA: TGTGCCAGCAGTGAAGCGGGGGGTGGTGGCTATGGCTACACCTTC

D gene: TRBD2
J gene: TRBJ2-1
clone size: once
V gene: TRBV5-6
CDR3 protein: CASSLPSGGVRNEQFF
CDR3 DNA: TGTGCCAGCAGCTTGCCTAGCGGGGGGGTAAGGAATGAGCAGTTCTTC

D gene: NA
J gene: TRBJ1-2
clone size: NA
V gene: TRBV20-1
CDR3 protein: CSATRTPSYTF
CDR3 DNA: TGCAGTGCTACCCGGACACCCAGCTACACCTTC

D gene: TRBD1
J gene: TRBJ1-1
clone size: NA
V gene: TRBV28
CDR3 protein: CASSLGQGASKSTEAFF
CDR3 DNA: TGTGCCAGCAGTTTAGGGCAGGGGGCATCTAAGAGCACTGAAGCTTTCTTT

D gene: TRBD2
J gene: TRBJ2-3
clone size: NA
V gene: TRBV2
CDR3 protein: CASRAGLETDTQYF
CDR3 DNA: TGTGCCAGCAGAGCGGGGTTAGAGACAGATACGCAGTATTTT

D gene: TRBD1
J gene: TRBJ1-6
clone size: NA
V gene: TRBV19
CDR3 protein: CASSIADRAGSPLHF
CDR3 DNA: TGTGCCAGTAGTATAGCCGACAGGGCTGGTTCACCCCTCCACTTT

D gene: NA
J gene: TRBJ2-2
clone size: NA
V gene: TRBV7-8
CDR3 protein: CASSPYPSTGELFF
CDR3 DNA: TGTGCCAGCAGCCCCTACCCAAGCACCGGGGAGCTGTTTTTT

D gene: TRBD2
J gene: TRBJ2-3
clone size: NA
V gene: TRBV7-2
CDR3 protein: CASSLGGFGLDTDTQYF
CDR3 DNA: TGTGCCAGCAGCTTAGGGGGTTTCGGACTAGACACAGATACGCAGTATTTT

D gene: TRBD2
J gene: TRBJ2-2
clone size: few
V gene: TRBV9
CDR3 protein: CASSVPAGEANTGELFF
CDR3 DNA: TGTGCCAGCAGCGTACCAGCGGGGGAGGCGAACACCGGGGAGCTGTTTTTT

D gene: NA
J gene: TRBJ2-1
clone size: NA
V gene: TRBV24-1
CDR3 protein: CATSSRRDYNEQFF
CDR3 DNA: TGTGCCACCAGCTCGAGACGGGATTACAATGAGCAGTTCTTC

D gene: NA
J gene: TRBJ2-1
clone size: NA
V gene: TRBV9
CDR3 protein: CASSVEGQFYNEQFF
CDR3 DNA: TGTGCCAGCAGCGTAGAAGGACAGTTCTACAATGAGCAGTTCTTC

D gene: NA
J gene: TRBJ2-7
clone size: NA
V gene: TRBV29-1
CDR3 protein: CSVGSLSYEQYF
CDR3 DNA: TGCAGCGTGGGCAGCCTCTCCTACGAGCAGTACTTC

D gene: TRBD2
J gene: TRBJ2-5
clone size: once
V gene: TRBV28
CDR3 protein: CAIRGGRQETQYF
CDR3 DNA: TGTGCCATTCGGGGGGGCAGACAAGAGACCCAGTACTTC

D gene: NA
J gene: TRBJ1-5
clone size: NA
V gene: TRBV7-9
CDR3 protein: CATVGVSHPQPQHF
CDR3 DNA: TGTGCCACGGTAGGAGTTTCCCATCCTCAGCCCCAGCATTTT

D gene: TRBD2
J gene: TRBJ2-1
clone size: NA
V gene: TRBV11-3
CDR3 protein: CASSSSLAGVGDEQFF
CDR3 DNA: TGTGCCAGCAGCTCGTCCCTAGCGGGAGTAGGCGATGAGCAGTTCTTC

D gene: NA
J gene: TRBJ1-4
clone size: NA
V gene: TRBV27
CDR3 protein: CASSLIGEKLFF
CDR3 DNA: TGTGCCAGCAGTTTAATCGGGGAAAAACTGTTTTTT

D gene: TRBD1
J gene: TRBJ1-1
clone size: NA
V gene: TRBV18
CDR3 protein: CASSPGGTANTEAFF
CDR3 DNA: TGTGCCAGCTCACCCGGAGGGACAGCGAACACTGAAGCTTTCTTT

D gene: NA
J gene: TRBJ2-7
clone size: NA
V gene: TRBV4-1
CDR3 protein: CASSGPPRYEQYF
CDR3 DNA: TGCGCCAGCAGCGGGCCTCCAAGATACGAGCAGTACTTC

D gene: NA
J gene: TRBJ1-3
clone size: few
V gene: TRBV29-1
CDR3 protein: CSVGDSAGNTIYF
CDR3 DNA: TGCAGCGTCGGAGACAGTGCAGGAAACACCATATATTTT

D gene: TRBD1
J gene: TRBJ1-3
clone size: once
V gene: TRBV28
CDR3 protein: CASSPRQGSPSGNTIYF
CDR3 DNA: TGTGCCAGCAGTCCCAGACAGGGGTCTCCCTCTGGAAACACCATATATTTT

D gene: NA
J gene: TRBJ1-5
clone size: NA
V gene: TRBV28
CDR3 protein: CASTTQQAAQPQHF
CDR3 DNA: TGTGCCAGCACCACTCAACAGGCGGCTCAGCCCCAGCATTTT

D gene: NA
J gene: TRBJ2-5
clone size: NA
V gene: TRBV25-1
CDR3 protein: CASSPEETQYF
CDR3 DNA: TGTGCCAGCAGCCCCGAAGAGACCCAGTACTTC

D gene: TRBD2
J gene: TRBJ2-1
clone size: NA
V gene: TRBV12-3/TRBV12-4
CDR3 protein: CASSFSWREEQFF
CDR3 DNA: TGTGCCAGCAGTTTCTCTTGGCGGGAGGAGCAGTTCTTC

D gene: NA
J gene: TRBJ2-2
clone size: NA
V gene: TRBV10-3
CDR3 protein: CAIAPGGIPGELFF
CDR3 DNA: TGTGCCATCGCTCCGGGGGGCATCCCCGGGGAGCTGTTTTTT

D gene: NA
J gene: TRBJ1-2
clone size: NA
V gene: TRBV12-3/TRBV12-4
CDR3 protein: CASRRTVSYGYTF
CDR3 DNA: TGTGCCAGCAGGAGGACAGTTAGCTATGGCTACACCTTC

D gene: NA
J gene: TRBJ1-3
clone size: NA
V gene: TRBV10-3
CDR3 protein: CATQPGSSSGNTIYF
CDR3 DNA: TGTGCCACGCAACCGGGATCCAGCTCTGGAAACACCATATATTTT

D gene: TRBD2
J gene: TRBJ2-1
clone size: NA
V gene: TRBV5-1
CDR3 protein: CASSLALAEPPNEQFF
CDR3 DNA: TGCGCCAGCAGCTTGGCCCTAGCGGAGCCCCCCAATGAGCAGTTCTTC

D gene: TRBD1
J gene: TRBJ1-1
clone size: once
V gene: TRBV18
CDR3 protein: CASSSTGGAYTEAFF
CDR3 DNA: TGTGCCAGCTCGTCGACAGGGGGCGCATACACTGAAGCTTTCTTT

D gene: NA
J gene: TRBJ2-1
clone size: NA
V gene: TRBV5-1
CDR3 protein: CASSLARVEPPSEQFF
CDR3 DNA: TGCGCCAGCAGCTTGGCCAGGGTAGAACCCCCCAGCGAGCAGTTCTTC

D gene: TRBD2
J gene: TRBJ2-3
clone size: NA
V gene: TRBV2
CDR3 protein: CATSRSGGSDTQYF
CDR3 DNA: TGTGCCACCAGTCGAAGCGGGGGGTCAGATACGCAGTATTTT

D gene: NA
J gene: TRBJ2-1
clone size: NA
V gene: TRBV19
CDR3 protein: CATSRAGAGDPSEFF
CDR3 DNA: TGTGCCACCTCACGCGCAGGGGCAGGCGATCCCTCCGAGTTCTTC

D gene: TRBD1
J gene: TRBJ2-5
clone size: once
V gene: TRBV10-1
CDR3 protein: CASSESDRGQETQYF
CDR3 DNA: TGCGCCAGCAGTGAGTCGGACAGGGGCCAAGAGACCCAGTACTTC

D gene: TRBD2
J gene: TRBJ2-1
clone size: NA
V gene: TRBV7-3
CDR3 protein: CASSKIAGENNEQFF
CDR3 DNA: TGTGCCAGCAGCAAAATAGCGGGAGAGAACAATGAGCAGTTCTTC

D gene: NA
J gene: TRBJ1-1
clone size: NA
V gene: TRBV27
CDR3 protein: CASRYRENTEAFF
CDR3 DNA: TGTGCCAGCAGATACAGGGAGAACACTGAAGCTTTCTTT

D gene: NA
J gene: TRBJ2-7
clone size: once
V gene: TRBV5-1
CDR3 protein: CASREGGANYEQYF
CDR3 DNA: TGCGCCAGCCGGGAAGGGGGGGCAAACTACGAGCAGTACTTC

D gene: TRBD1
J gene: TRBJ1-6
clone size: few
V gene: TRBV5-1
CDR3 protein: CASRPGGAGGNSPLHF
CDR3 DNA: TGCGCCAGCAGGCCAGGGGGCGCGGGCGGTAATTCACCCCTCCACTTT

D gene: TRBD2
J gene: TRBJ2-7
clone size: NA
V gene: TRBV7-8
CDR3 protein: CASSLTGLAGDEQYF
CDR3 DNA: TGTGCCAGCAGCTTAACGGGACTAGCGGGAGATGAGCAGTACTTC

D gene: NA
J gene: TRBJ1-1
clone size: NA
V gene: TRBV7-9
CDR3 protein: CASILAGRGTEAFF
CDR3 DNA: TGTGCCAGCATTCTAGCCGGGCGGGGGACTGAAGCTTTCTTT

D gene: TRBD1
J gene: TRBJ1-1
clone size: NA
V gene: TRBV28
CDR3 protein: CASSRQGASTEAFF
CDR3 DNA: TGTGCCAGCAGTCGACAGGGGGCCAGCACTGAAGCTTTCTTT

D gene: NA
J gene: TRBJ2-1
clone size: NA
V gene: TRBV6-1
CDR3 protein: CASSEAPGTLDEQFF
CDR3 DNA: TGTGCCAGCAGTGAAGCGCCAGGGACTCTAGATGAGCAGTTCTTC

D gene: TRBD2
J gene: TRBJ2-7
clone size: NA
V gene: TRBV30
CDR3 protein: CAWSLGLADIFEQYF
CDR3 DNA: TGTGCCTGGAGTTTAGGACTAGCGGATATCTTTGAGCAGTACTTC

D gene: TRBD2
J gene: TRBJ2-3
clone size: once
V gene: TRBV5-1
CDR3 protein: CASSYGTSGGDTQYF
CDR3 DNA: TGCGCCAGCTCCTACGGGACTAGCGGCGGGGATACGCAGTATTTT

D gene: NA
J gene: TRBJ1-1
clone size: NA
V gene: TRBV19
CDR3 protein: CASSLDRTEYTEAFF
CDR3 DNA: TGTGCCAGTAGCCTCGACAGAACGGAGTACACTGAAGCTTTCTTT

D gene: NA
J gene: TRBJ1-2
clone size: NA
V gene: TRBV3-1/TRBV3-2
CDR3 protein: CASSLGGGTYGYTF
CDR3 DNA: TGTGCCAGCAGCCTTGGCGGGGGGACCTATGGCTACACCTTC

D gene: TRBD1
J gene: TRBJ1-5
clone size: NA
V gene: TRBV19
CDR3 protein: CASSKEQGASNQPQHF
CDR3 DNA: TGTGCCAGTAGTAAAGAACAGGGGGCAAGCAATCAGCCCCAGCATTTT

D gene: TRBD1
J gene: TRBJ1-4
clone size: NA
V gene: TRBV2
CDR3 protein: CASSSGTGREKLFF
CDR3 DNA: TGTGCCAGCAGTTCCGGGACAGGGCGTGAAAAACTGTTTTTT

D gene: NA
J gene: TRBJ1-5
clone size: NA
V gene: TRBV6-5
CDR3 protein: CASSVGRALNQPQHF
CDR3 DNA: TGTGCCAGCAGCGTCGGGCGGGCCTTAAATCAGCCCCAGCATTTT

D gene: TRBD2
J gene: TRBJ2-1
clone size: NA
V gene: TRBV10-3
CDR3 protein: CAISESLAGVSYNEQFF
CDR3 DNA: TGTGCCATCAGTGAGTCGTTAGCGGGGGTATCCTACAATGAGCAGTTCTTC

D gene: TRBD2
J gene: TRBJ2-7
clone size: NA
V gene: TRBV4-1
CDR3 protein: CASSQVGGALTYEQYF
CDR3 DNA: TGCGCCAGCAGCCAAGTGGGAGGGGCCCTCACCTACGAGCAGTACTTC

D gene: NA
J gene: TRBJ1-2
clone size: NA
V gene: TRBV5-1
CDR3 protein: CASSLEGRNYGYTF
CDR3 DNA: TGCGCCAGCAGCTTGGAGGGGCGCAACTATGGCTACACCTTC

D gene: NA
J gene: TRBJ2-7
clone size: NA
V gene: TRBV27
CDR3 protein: CASSFMASAIYEQYF
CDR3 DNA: TGTGCCAGCAGTTTTATGGCTAGTGCCATCTACGAGCAGTACTTC

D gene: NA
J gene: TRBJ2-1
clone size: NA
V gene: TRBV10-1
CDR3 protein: CASSESRLSVSSYNEQFF
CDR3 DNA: TGCGCCAGCAGTGAGTCGAGGTTGAGCGTTAGCTCCTACAATGAGCAGTTCTTC

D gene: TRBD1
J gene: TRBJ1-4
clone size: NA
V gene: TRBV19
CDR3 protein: CASSVLDRGRDEKLFF
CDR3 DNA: TGTGCCAGTAGTGTTCTTGACAGGGGGCGCGACGAAAAACTGTTTTTT

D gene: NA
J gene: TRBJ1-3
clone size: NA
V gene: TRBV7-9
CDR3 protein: CASSRAGGDGNTIYF
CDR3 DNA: TGTGCCAGCAGCCGAGCCGGGGGAGATGGAAACACCATATATTTT

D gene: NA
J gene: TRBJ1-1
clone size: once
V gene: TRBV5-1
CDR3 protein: CASGIGVGSTEAFF
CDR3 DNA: TGCGCCAGCGGAATAGGGGTGGGAAGCACTGAAGCTTTCTTT

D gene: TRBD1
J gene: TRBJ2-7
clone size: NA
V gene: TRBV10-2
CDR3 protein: CASSERQGHSYEQYF
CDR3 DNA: TGCGCCAGCAGTGAGAGACAGGGGCATTCCTACGAGCAGTACTTC